These 3 T cell receptor beta chains came from one sample sequenced in a study of cytomegalovirus exposure and HLA in healthy donors. Primers included in the PCR were 60 Vbeta and 13 Jbeta primers. TCRdb keeps only in-frame clones here, not all; method: immunoSEQ multiplex PCR. The table lists approximately 160,000 clones, roughly 79% of them singletons. Specimen: PBMCs. The source of these receptors is a male donor in good health and CMV-seropositive.

This clone was seen a single time. V is TRBV7-9 and J is TRBJ2-1; 8 bases line up with TRBD2. V gave up 5 bases and J gave up 7 bases; unmatched junction bases: 7. The CDR3 extends over 14 amino acids. CDR1 SEHNR and CDR2 FQNEAQ come from the germline V gene (reference sequence). For the CDR3, the DNA is TGTGCCAGCAGCGCTCGACTAGCGTGGAATGAGCAGTTCTTC. Its translation is CASSARLAWNEQFF.

The chain recombines TRBV10-2 with TRBJ2-2; D is uncertain. Germline V lookup: CDR1 WSHSY, CDR2 SAAADI. V lost 0 bases to trimming and J lost 1 base, with 6 bases between them. This CDR3 contains 15 residues. DNA of the CDR3: TGCGCCAGCAGTGAGTCTAACAGGAACACCGGGGAGCTGTTTTTT. Encoded protein: CASSESNRNTGELFF.

The rearrangement links TRBV2 to TRBJ2-2; 7 nucleotides agree with TRBD1. CDR3 length: 14 residues. Germline CDR1 and CDR2: SNHLY and FYNNEI. V lost 5 bases, J lost 4 bases, and 4 bases stayed unmatched. CDR3 in amino acids: CASSSQGSTGELFF. The CDR3 DNA reads as TGTGCCAGCAGTTCACAGGGGTCCACCGGGGAGCTGTTTTTT.